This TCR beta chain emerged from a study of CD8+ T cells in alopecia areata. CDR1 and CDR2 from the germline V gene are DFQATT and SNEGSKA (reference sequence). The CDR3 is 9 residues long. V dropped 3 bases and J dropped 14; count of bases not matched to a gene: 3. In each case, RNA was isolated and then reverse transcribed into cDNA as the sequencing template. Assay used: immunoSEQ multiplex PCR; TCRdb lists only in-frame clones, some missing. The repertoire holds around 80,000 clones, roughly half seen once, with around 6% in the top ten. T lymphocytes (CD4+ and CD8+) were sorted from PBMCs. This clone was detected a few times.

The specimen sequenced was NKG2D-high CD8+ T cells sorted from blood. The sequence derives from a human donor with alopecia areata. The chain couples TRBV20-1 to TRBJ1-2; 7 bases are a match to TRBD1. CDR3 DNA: TGCAGTGCTAGCAGGGGGATGACCTTC. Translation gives CSASRGMTF.